This TCR beta chain was sequenced for a study of CD8 T cells in Susac syndrome. Random hexamers served to reverse transcribe roughly 0.5 to 1 ug RNA. One entry per CDR3 protein, called by TCRdb with MiXCR from the immunoSEQ multiplex PCR reads. Of 160,000 or so distinct CDR3 sequences listed, under 95% are singletons. Negative isolation was used for CD8+ and CD4+ T cells and FACS enrichment for TEMRA cells. J gave up 5 bases and V 5 bases, and 11 bases lay outside the gene matches. This CDR3 is 17 amino acids long. This rearrangement joins TRBV12-3 or TRBV12-4 to TRBJ2-1, with TRBD2 matching over 11 bases. This TCR was recovered from a human donor in good health. The sample consisted of CD4+ T cells from PBMCs. The CDR3 bases are TGTGCCAGCAGTCGCCTAGCGGGAGGAGGACGTAACAATGAGCAGTTCTTC. Translated: CASSRLAGGGRNNEQFF.